Shown below are 3 T cell receptor beta chains from a single sample sequenced in a study of blood T cell repertoires in COVID-19. Profiled with immunoSEQ multiplex PCR; TCRdb holds only in-frame clones, not every one. The table has around 100,000 clones, around four fifths seen once. Sample: peripheral blood. The receptor set was obtained from a man between 50 and 59 years old with active or convalescent COVID-19.

The CDR3 DNA reads as TGTGCCAGTAGGTCAGGGGGTCCAGATACGCAGTATTTT. The encoded protein is CASRSGGPDTQYF. This chain joins TRBV19 and TRBJ2-3, with 7 bases lining up with TRBD1. Germline-derived CDR1 and CDR2 are LNHDA and SQIVND (reference sequence). After removal of 6 bases from V and 4 bases from J, the junction contained 4 bases not matched to a gene. CDR3 size: 13 residues. Complete variable domain (other parts from reference TRBV19 and TRBJ2-3): DGGITQSPKYLFRKEGQNVTLSCEQNLNHDAMYWYRQDPGQGLRLIYYSQIVNDFQKGDIAEGYSVSREKKESFPLTVTSAQKNPTAFYLCASRSGGPDTQYFGPGTRLTVL.

The J gene is TRBJ1-2, the V gene TRBV19; D not certain. Trimming removed 4 bases at V and 8 bases at J, with 8 bases between. This CDR3 spans 11 amino acids. Germline-derived CDR1 and CDR2 are LNHDA and SQIVND (reference sequence). The CDR3 protein is CASSTPGGYTF. CDR3 coding DNA: TGTGCCAGTAGTACACCGGGAGGCTACACCTTC.

The table lists this clone with a few counts. The V call is TRBV29-1, the J call TRBJ1-2; D is ambiguous. The CDR3 length is 12 residues. The germline V gene encodes CDR1 SQVTM and CDR2 ANQGSEA. V lost 4 bases, J lost 2 bases, and 8 bases lay in between. CDR3 in DNA: TGCAGCGTTGCCGGCGGGAACTATGGCTACACCTTC. Encoded protein: CSVAGGNYGYTF.